This is a list of T cell receptor beta chains from one sample in a study of metastatic and nonmetastatic thyroid tumors. TCRdb reassembled clones from the PCR reads with MiXCR. This repertoire shows approximately 20,000 clones, more than 20% found once; its top ten account for approximately 3.5%. The sequenced material came from blood. These receptors all come from a male donor with papillary thyroid cancer or a benign thyroid nodule (not recorded which). Some clones in this sample may be carry-over from other donors' samples. CDR3s include the opening cysteine and the closing phenylalanine or tryptophan. The D gene is left open where the match is weak. Expanded clones are given a class, and other clones once, few, many or no size at all.

>TRBV5-6|many|TRBJ1-1|TRBD1
TGTGCCAGCAGCTTGGCCTTCACGGACAGGGGTGGAACTGAAGCTTTCTTT
CASSLAFTDRGGTEAFF
>TRBV29-1|many|TRBJ2-7|TRBD2
TGCAGCGTTGTCTTGCTAGCGGGAGGGTCCTACGAGCAGTACTTC
CSVVLLAGGSYEQYF
>TRBV30|.|TRBJ1-3|.
TGTGCCTGGGCCCGGACTGACGACTCTGGAAACACCATATATTTT
CAWARTDDSGNTIYF
>TRBV28|medium-sized|TRBJ2-7|TRBD2
TGTGCCAGCAGCCGCGGACTAGCGGGGGGCCCTTACTACGAGCAGTACTTC
CASSRGLAGGPYYEQYF
>TRBV19|many|TRBJ2-3|.
TGTGCCAGTAGTGATGGGAGCGGACCTAGCACAGATACGCAGTATTTT
CASSDGSGPSTDTQYF
>TRBV28|few|TRBJ1-1|.
TGTGCCAGCGGCCGCCAGGCAGGGAACACTGAAGCTTTCTTT
CASGRQAGNTEAFF
>TRBV19|.|TRBJ2-7|.
TGTGCCAGTAGCACTCGGCCCTACTACGAGCAGTACTTC
CASSTRPYYEQYF
>TRBV10-3|few|TRBJ2-2|TRBD1
TGTGCCATACAAAGGGGCACAGGGGACACCGGGGAGCTGTTTTTT
CAIQRGTGDTGELFF
>TRBV20-1|medium-sized|TRBJ1-6|.
TGCAGTGCTAGAGCCAGGAGCTCCTATAATTCACCCCTCCACTTT
CSARARSSYNSPLHF
>TRBV6-2/TRBV6-3|medium-sized|TRBJ1-3|TRBD1
TGTGCCAACGGGACAGGCTCTGGAAACACCATATATTTT
CANGTGSGNTIYF
>TRBV19|.|TRBJ1-6|.
TGTGCCAGTAGTATTTCCCACGACTCCTATAATTCACCCCTCCACTTT
CASSISHDSYNSPLHF
>TRBV3-1|once|TRBJ1-2|.
TGCGCCAGCAGCCAAGTGACAGGCGACCACTATGGCTACACCTTC
CASSQVTGDHYGYTF
>TRBV4-2|many|TRBJ2-7|TRBD2
TGTGCCAGCAGCCAAGATATTCAAACTGGGGGGGAGTACTACGAGCAGTACTTC
CASSQDIQTGGEYYEQYF
>TRBV24-1|medium-sized|TRBJ2-5|TRBD1
TGTGCCACCAGCAGGGGGCAAGAGACCCAGTACTTC
CATSRGQETQYF
>TRBV20-1|.|TRBJ2-1|.
TGCAGTGCTAGAAGGCCCTCCTACAATGAGCAGTTCTTC
CSARRPSYNEQFF
>TRBV5-4|many|TRBJ2-5|.
TGTGCCAGCAGCTTGGCTCCGCAGGAGGAGACCCAGTACTTC
CASSLAPQEETQYF
>TRBV6-1|.|TRBJ2-2|TRBD1
TGTGCCAGCGGTAGGACAGGGCCCGCGAACACCGGGGAGCTGTTTTTT
CASGRTGPANTGELFF
>TRBV2|medium-sized|TRBJ1-3|.
TGTGCCAGCAGAGAGACAGGTCTCTCTGGAAACACCATATATTTT
CASRETGLSGNTIYF
>TRBV6-5|few|TRBJ1-6|.
TGTGCCAGCAGTTACTCGTCTGGTTCACCCCTCCACTTT
CASSYSSGSPLHF
>TRBV9|.|TRBJ1-1|.
TGTGCCAGCAGCCGGGACACAAGATCTGAAGCTTTCTTT
CASSRDTRSEAFF
>TRBV28|few|TRBJ2-7|.
TGTGCCAGCAGTAACTACAAGGGCACCTACGAGCAGTACTTC
CASSNYKGTYEQYF
>TRBV5-6|many|TRBJ2-7|.
TGTGCCAGCAGCTGGTTGATTGTGATCTCCTACGAGCAGTACTTC
CASSWLIVISYEQYF
>TRBV5-1|many|TRBJ2-2|.
TGCGCCAGCAGCTTGGGGTCCAGTGCCGGGGAGCTGTTTTTT
CASSLGSSAGELFF
>TRBV20-1|.|TRBJ1-2|.
TGCAGTGCCGAAACCCGGGGGAGAGGCTACACCTTC
CSAETRGRGYTF
>TRBV6-4|few|TRBJ1-1|.
TGTGCCAGCCTTCGTACGTCGGACACTGAAGCTTTCTTT
CASLRTSDTEAFF
>TRBV11-2|few|TRBJ2-7|.
TGTGCCAGCAGCTCCGGGACACTTTTTGAGCAGTACTTC
CASSSGTLFEQYF
>TRBV2|once|TRBJ2-1|TRBD2
TGTGCCAGCAGTGAAGTAGCGGGAGTGATCTACAATGAGCAGTTCTTC
CASSEVAGVIYNEQFF
>TRBV28|.|TRBJ1-6|.
TGTGCCAGCAGTTTAGGGGGGGCCGGCCAGAATAATTCACCCCTCCACTTT
CASSLGGAGQNNSPLHF
>TRBV9|many|TRBJ2-2|.
TGTGCCAGCAGCGAGGGGGGGGGATACGCGAACACCGGGGAGCTGTTTTTT
CASSEGGGYANTGELFF
>TRBV6-5|medium-sized|TRBJ1-5|.
TGTGCCAGCAGTTACAGTACGCAGGGCCCAAATCAGCCCCAGCATTTT
CASSYSTQGPNQPQHF
>TRBV10-3|many|TRBJ1-1|TRBD1
TGTGCCATCAGTGGGGACAGGGACGTCACTGAAGCTTTCTTT
CAISGDRDVTEAFF
>TRBV5-6|many|TRBJ2-3|TRBD2
TGTGCCAGCAGCTCAGCGGGGGGTCTCACAGATACGCAGTATTTT
CASSSAGGLTDTQYF
>TRBV11-2|once|TRBJ2-3|TRBD2
TGTGCCAGCAGCTTAGACGCGGGAGGCACAGATACGCAGTATTTT
CASSLDAGGTDTQYF